This is a list of T cell receptor beta chains from one sample in a study of T cell repertoires in cytomegalovirus infection. TCRdb processed the reads anew with MiXCR; each CDR3 protein has one entry. The table includes about 830,000 distinct CDR3 sequences, around a third detected once. For these receptors, no antigen is known. The sequencing used cultured CD8+ T cells from PBMCs, collected from culture after CMV antigen stimulation. These receptors all stem from a human donor in good health (CMV status not recorded). Some clones in this sample may be carry-over from other donors' samples. Both conserved end residues are part of each CDR3. D genes are given only for firm matches. Clone size is given for some rows only: seen once, a few or many times, or a class if the clone is expanded.

>TRBV29-1|-|TRBJ2-7|few
TGCAGCTCAGCGGGCGGGGAGCGAGGCGAGCAGTACTTC
CSSAGGERGEQYF
>TRBV7-3|TRBD2|TRBJ2-1|-
TGTGCCAGCAGCGCGGGACTAGCGGGGGCCTCCTACAATGAGCAGTTCTTC
CASSAGLAGASYNEQFF
>TRBV6-5|TRBD1|TRBJ1-6|few
TGTGCCAGCAGTTACGTTCCAGGGGGTTCACCCCTCCACTTT
CASSYVPGGSPLHF
>TRBV12-3/TRBV12-4|TRBD1|TRBJ1-2|few
TGTGCCAGCAGTTTAGACCTCAGGGGGCGTTATGGCTACACCTTC
CASSLDLRGRYGYTF
>TRBV10-2|TRBD1|TRBJ2-6|-
TGCGCCAGCCGATCCGGGACAGGGACTGGGGCCAACGTCCTGACTTTC
CASRSGTGTGANVLTF
>TRBV13|-|TRBJ1-5|-
TGTGCCAGCAGCGAGGGGTTTAGTCAGCCCCAGCATTTT
CASSEGFSQPQHF
>TRBV5-1|TRBD1|TRBJ1-2|few
TGCGCCAGCAGCCCACAACGACAGGGGGCTTACTATGGCTACACCTTC
CASSPQRQGAYYGYTF
>TRBV20-1|TRBD2|TRBJ2-3|few
TGCAGTGCTAGATCCCCCGGGGGGGGAGCGGGCACAGATACGCAGTATTTT
CSARSPGGGAGTDTQYF
>TRBV7-9|TRBD1|TRBJ2-5|-
TGTGCCAGCAGCGAGAAGGGGGCCCAAGAGACCCAGTACTTC
CASSEKGAQETQYF
>TRBV5-6|-|TRBJ2-3|-
TGTGCCAGCAGCTTGGCCTCAGGACTTAGCAATCAGCCCCAGTATTTT
CASSLASGLSNQPQYF